The sequence of this T cell receptor beta chain was determined in a study of response to subunit inactivated influenza vaccine. Notes on the study in general: With each seasonal influenza vaccination, the authors suggested, few new T cells are recruited.

Concerning this clonotype: The antigen remains unidentified. Given a much more abundant clone one base away, this may be a read error.

The CDR3 runs 16 residues. The V gene's germline CDR1 is SGHTA and CDR2 FQGNSA. The V end lost 1 base, the J end lost 4 bases, and 15 bases lay between the germline ends. One entry per CDR3 protein, called by TCRdb with MiXCR from the RT-PCR reads. The sample has about 780,000 distinct CDR3 sequences, less than 20% seen once. This clonotype was sampled from a man in his fifties who received an inactivated influenza vaccine. The chain employs TRBV7-2 and TRBJ2-3, with D perhaps TRBD1 (5 bases). The input for sequencing was PBMCs from blood, taken 5 days after vaccination. CDR3 protein: CASSLGTARAADTQYF. For the CDR3, the DNA is TGTGCCAGCAGCTTAGGGACCGCCAGGGCGGCAGATACGCAGTATTTT. The full variable domain, rest sourced from reference TRBV7-2 and TRBJ2-3, is GAGVSQSPSNKVTEKGKDVELRCDPISGHTALYWYRQSLGQGLEFLIYFQGNSAPDKSGLPSDRFSAERTGGSVSTLTIQRTQQEDSAVYLCASSLGTARAADTQYFGPGTRLTVL.